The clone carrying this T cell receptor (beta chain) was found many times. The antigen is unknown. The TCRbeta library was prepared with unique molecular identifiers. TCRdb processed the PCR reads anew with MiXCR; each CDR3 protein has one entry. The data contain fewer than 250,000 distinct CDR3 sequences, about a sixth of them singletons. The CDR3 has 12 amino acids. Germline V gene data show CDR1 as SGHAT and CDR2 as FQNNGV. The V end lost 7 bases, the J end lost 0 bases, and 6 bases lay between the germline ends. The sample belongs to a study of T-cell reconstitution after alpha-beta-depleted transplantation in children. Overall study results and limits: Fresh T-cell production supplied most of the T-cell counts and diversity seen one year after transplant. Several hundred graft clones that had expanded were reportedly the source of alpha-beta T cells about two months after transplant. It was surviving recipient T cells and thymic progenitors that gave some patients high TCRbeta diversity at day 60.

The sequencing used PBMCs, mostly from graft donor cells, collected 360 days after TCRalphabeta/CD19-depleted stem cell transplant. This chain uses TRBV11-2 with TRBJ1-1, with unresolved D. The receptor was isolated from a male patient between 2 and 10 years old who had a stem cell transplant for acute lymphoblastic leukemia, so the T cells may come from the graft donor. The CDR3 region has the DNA TGTGCCAGCAACCACATGAACACTGAAGCTTTCTTT. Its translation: CASNHMNTEAFF.